This T cell receptor beta chain was recovered during a study of cytomegalovirus exposure and HLA in healthy donors. Study observations and caveats: About 87% or about 30% of the time was how often most TCR beta V segments were productive, according to an earlier analysis. The study had only CMV serostatus as immune exposure information. Researchers counted roughly 150 TCR beta chains as cytomegalovirus-associated.

Germline loops: CDR1 MNHEY, CDR2 SMNVEV (reference sequence). The V and J ends lost 8 bases and 1 base respectively, with 11 bases between them. CDR3 length: 13 residues. A few counts support this clone. Its antigen is not identified. The primer mix had 60 Vbeta and 13 Jbeta primers. The data were produced by immunoSEQ multiplex PCR, yet TCRdb's version contains in-frame clones alone and is incomplete. The sample lists about 130,000 clones, roughly 84% occurring once. The receptor was isolated from a boy younger than 18 in good health and CMV-seronegative. The rearrangement joins TRBV27 to TRBJ1-1; maybe TRBD1 (5 bases). Source material: PBMCs. CDR3 region: CASSGTWNTEAFF. The DNA of the CDR3 is TGTGCCAGCTCCGGGACTTGGAACACTGAAGCTTTCTTT.